Detailed here is one TCR beta chain. The repertoire was sequenced with immunoSEQ multiplex PCR; TCRdb's copy has only in-frame clones and lacks some. The sample lists about 100,000 clones; roughly 87% were seen once. The data were obtained in a study of control samples from healthy donors and cancer patients. Trimming removed 5 bases from V and 5 bases from J; junction bases left unmatched: 8. This CDR3 is built from 14 residues. Germline CDR1 is PRHDT and CDR2 is FYEKMQ (reference sequence). This receptor was obtained from a woman in her forties or fifties in good health. The source material was blood. V usage is TRBV13 and J usage is TRBJ2-5; 7 bases match TRBD1. The CDR3 sequence: CASSHEGAGETQYF. The DNA for the CDR3 is TGTGCCAGCAGCCACGAGGGGGCTGGGGAGACCCAGTACTTC.